The 4 T cell receptor beta chains below come from one sample, sequenced in a study of shared clonotypes between healthy human individuals. Some clones are missing from TCRdb's copy, which holds only in-frame ones; the method was immunoSEQ multiplex PCR. The sample lists 200,000 to 250,000 clones, over 50% occurring once. Sequencing was performed on memory CD4+ T cells sorted from blood. Stated subset: CD45RA-negative fraction. All receptors come from a man younger than 40 in good health.

The chain has TRBV7-2 and TRBJ1-1, with a possible D match to TRBD1 (5 bases). The V gene's germline CDR1 is SGHTA and CDR2 FQGNSA. CDR3 length equals 14 residues. The ends were cut back, 8 bases at V and 3 bases at J, with 16 bases in the middle. The CDR3 is CASATGGGDTEAFF. The DNA of the CDR3 is TGTGCCAGCGCCACTGGGGGAGGAGACACTGAAGCTTTCTTT.

The chain employs TRBV13 and TRBJ2-3; TRBD1 is a possible D gene (6 bases). V was trimmed by 5 bases and J by 3 bases, leaving 12 bases between them. The CDR3 length is 14 residues. The germline gives CDR1 PRHDT, CDR2 FYEKMQ (reference sequence). The CDR3 loop reads CASSPTGMTDTQYF. The DNA for the CDR3 is TGTGCCAGCAGCCCTACAGGGATGACAGATACGCAGTATTTT.

Written as DNA, the CDR3 is TGTGCCAGCAGCTCTCGACGGGCGAACACCGGGGAGCTGTTTTTT. Amino acid sequence: CASSSRRANTGELFF. The rearrangement uses TRBV7-2 and TRBJ2-2; D is undetermined. This CDR3 is built from 15 residues. CDR1 is SGHTA and CDR2 is FQGNSA in the germline V gene. V lost 4 bases, J lost 0 bases, and 9 bases lay in between.

This chain uses TRBV27 with TRBJ1-4, with D unresolved. CDR3 length equals 13 residues. Germline CDR1 and CDR2: MNHEY and SMNVEV (reference sequence). Trimming left V 5 bases short and J 4 bases short, with 8 bases between. The CDR3, as DNA: TGTGCCAGCAGTCCCTCAGTTAATGAAAAACTGTTTTTT. This gives the protein CASSPSVNEKLFF.